The 19 T cell receptor beta chains presented below share a single source sample, sequenced in a study of Ad26.COV2.S vaccination and SARS-CoV-2 variants. Produced via immunoSEQ multiplex PCR; TCRdb's table is partial and in-frame only. The table has about 680,000 clones, more than 70% seen once. Treatment given: some 20 received Ad26.COV2.S at low or high dose, single or two shots; about five received placebo; per-sample allocation not given. Collection of the samples took place on day 63 after the first injection of vaccine or placebo. The sample consisted of peripheral blood, taken in a trial of Ad26.COV2.S vaccine versus placebo. The origin of the receptors is a person aged 18-60 years who received the Ad26.COV2.S COVID-19 vaccine or a placebo.

This chain links TRBV7-9 with TRBJ2-2; tentatively, D is TRBD1 (6 bases). Germline CDR1 is SEHNR and CDR2 is FQNEAQ (reference sequence). The CDR3 extends over 15 amino acids. V was clipped by 7 bases and J by 5 bases, with 17 bases between them. CDR3 loop: CASKSRGGGTGELFF. The DNA for the CDR3 is TGTGCCAGCAAATCCAGAGGGGGTGGGACCGGGGAGCTGTTTTTT. Full variable domain (rest looked up from reference TRBV7-9 and TRBJ2-2): DTGVSQNPRHKITKRGQNVTFRCDPISEHNRLYWYRQTLGQGPEFLTYFQNEAQLEKSRLLSDRFSAERPKGSFSTLEIQRTEQGDSAMYLCASKSRGGGTGELFFGEGSRLTVL.

J is TRBJ2-7 and V is TRBV6-5; tentatively, D is TRBD2 (6 bases). This CDR3 is built from 16 residues. Germline V gives CDR1 MNHEY, CDR2 SVGAGI. V lost 3 bases, J lost 1 base, and 16 bases lay in between. CDR3: CASSYGVGGPSYEQYF. CDR3 DNA sequence: TGTGCCAGCAGTTATGGTGTGGGGGGTCCTTCCTACGAGCAGTACTTC.

The chain couples TRBV6-1 to TRBJ2-5; D might be TRBD2 (5 bases). This CDR3 has 13 amino acids. Looked up from germline, CDR1 is MNHNS and CDR2 is SASEGT. V gave up 2 bases and J gave up 4 bases, with 8 bases separating them. The DNA for the CDR3 is TGTGCCAGCAGTGAATGGAGCGGAGAGACCCAGTACTTC. This codes for CASSEWSGETQYF.

This clone was seen more than once but under ten times. The V and J genes are TRBV4-3 and TRBJ1-2, with D hard to call. With 0 bases removed from V and 5 bases from J, the gap between germline ends came to 13 bases. CDR1 LGHNA and CDR2 YSLEER come from the germline V gene. CDR3 size: 15 residues. CDR3 loop: CASSQDPGLSYGYTF. The CDR3 DNA sequence: TGCGCCAGCAGCCAAGATCCCGGACTCTCGTATGGCTACACCTTC.

The genes are TRBV7-2 and TRBJ2-1, with 9 bases that match TRBD1. The CDR3 sequence is 16 residues long. Germline assignment: CDR1 SGHTA and CDR2 FQGNSA. Trimming took 4 bases from V and 8 from J; bases not matched to a gene: 12. CDR3 bases: TGTGCCAGCAGCTCCCGGGACAGGGTATCTCTGGATGAGCAGTTCTTC. It translates to CASSSRDRVSLDEQFF.

The V call is TRBV24-1, the J call TRBJ2-1; a weak D match, TRBD1 (6 bases). Germline assignment: CDR1 KGHDR and CDR2 SFDVKD. V lost 4 bases to trimming and J lost 6 bases, with 9 bases between them. This CDR3 has 13 amino acids. The CDR3 loop reads CATSDTGTNEQFF. CDR3 DNA: TGTGCCACCAGTGACACAGGGACCAATGAGCAGTTCTTC.

The gene calls are TRBV18 and TRBJ2-7; 9 bases are a match to TRBD1. Trimming at V came to 3 bases and at J to 4 bases, leaving 7 bases not matched to a gene. From germline, CDR1 is KGHSH and CDR2 LQKENI. CDR3 length: 15 residues. The CDR3 sequence is CASSPDRGELYEQYF. CDR3 in DNA: TGTGCCAGCTCACCGGACAGGGGAGAGTTGTACGAGCAGTACTTC.

The chain couples TRBV4-2 to TRBJ1-5; possible D gene TRBD1, 5 bases. This CDR3 has 13 amino acids. V was trimmed by 3 bases and J by 5 bases, leaving 8 bases between them. From germline, CDR1 is LGHNA and CDR2 YNFKEQ. This CDR3 is CASSQGGDQPQHF. As DNA, the CDR3 is TGTGCCAGCAGCCAGGGGGGGGATCAGCCCCAGCATTTT.

This clone has more than one count but fewer than ten. V usage is TRBV11-2 and J usage is TRBJ2-2; D remains ambiguous. Per the germline V gene, CDR1 is SGHAT and CDR2 is FQNNGV. CDR3 length equals 15 residues. V gave up 3 bases and J gave up 7 bases, with 15 bases separating them. The chain's CDR3 is CASSFGLGDDGELFF. CDR3 bases: TGTGCCAGCAGCTTTGGCCTTGGGGATGACGGGGAGCTGTTTTTT.

This sequence joins TRBV10-1 and TRBJ2-5; 9 nucleotides align to TRBD2. CDR1 WNHNN and CDR2 SYGVQD come from the germline V gene (reference sequence). CDR3 length equals 18 residues. V was pared by 3 bases and J by 5 bases, with 16 bases of the junction left unmatched. The CDR3 loop is CASSDPGPTTSGGETQYF. Written as DNA, the CDR3 is TGCGCCAGCAGTGACCCGGGACCTACGACTAGCGGTGGGGAGACCCAGTACTTC.

The chain combines TRBV6-4 with TRBJ1-1, with a possible D match to TRBD1 (6 bases). Germline CDR1 MRHNA, CDR2 SNTAGT. The CDR3 spans 13 residues. Deletions cut 4 bases from V and 4 bases from J, with 10 bases between. This CDR3 reads CASSAQGGTEAFF. DNA for the CDR3: TGTGCCAGCAGTGCACAGGGCGGCACTGAAGCTTTCTTT.

V and J are TRBV6-2 or TRBV6-3 and TRBJ2-4; D gene ambiguous. The CDR3 length is 15 residues. V lost 2 bases, J lost 0 bases, and 8 bases lay in between. Germline V gene data show CDR1 as MNHEY and CDR2 as SVGEGT. This CDR3 is CASSYEEIAKNIQYF. In DNA, the CDR3 is TGTGCCAGCAGTTACGAGGAGATAGCCAAAAACATTCAGTACTTC.

The rearrangement uses TRBV19 and TRBJ1-1, with D hard to call. The CDR3 loop spans 15 amino acids. From germline, CDR1 is LNHDA and CDR2 SQIVND (reference sequence). V was clipped by 8 bases and J by 0 bases, with 16 bases between them. The CDR3 nucleotides are TGTGCCAGTTTATCCCGACACTTAATGAACACTGAAGCTTTCTTT. It encodes CASLSRHLMNTEAFF.

The chain combines TRBV4-1 with TRBJ1-5; D remains unclear. V dropped 2 bases and J dropped 0 bases, with 11 bases sitting between them. The germline CDR1 and CDR2 sequences are MGHRA and YSYEKL. The length of the CDR3 is 16 residues. CDR3 amino acids: CASSQPGRDSNQPQHF. The DNA of the CDR3 is TGCGCCAGCAGCCAACCTGGACGGGATAGCAATCAGCCCCAGCATTTT.

The rearrangement links TRBV5-1 to TRBJ1-5; D is uncertain. The CDR3 has 16 amino acids. Germline-derived CDR1 and CDR2 are SGHRS and YFSETQ. The V and J ends lost 5 bases and 1 base respectively, with 16 bases between them. In nucleotides, the CDR3 is TGCGCCAGCAGGGGTTGGAAGGCGGGCAGCAATCAGCCCCAGCATTTT. This translates into CASRGWKAGSNQPQHF.

This clone was seen a few times. The CDR3 loop reads CASSAQGRYTEAFF. In nucleotides, the CDR3 is TGTGCCAGCAGTGCTCAGGGTAGGTACACTGAAGCTTTCTTT. The chain has TRBV27 and TRBJ1-1, with D possibly TRBD1 on 5 matching bases. The CDR3 loop spans 14 amino acids. Germline CDR1 MNHEY, CDR2 SMNVEV (reference sequence). V dropped 5 bases and J dropped 3 bases, with 13 bases sitting between them.

This clone was seen a single time. The rearrangement links TRBV7-9 to TRBJ2-1; 7 nucleotides line up with TRBD2. Germline V gene sequence: CDR1 SEHNR, CDR2 FQNEAQ (reference sequence). This CDR3 contains 15 residues. Trimming removed 0 bases from V and 7 bases from J; junction bases left unmatched: 6. The CDR3 region has the DNA TGTGCCAGCAGCTTAGCAAAAGCGGGGAGGAATGAGCAGTTCTTC. It specifies CASSLAKAGRNEQFF.

The chain is built from TRBV9 and TRBJ2-2; tentative D call: TRBD2 (7 bases). This CDR3 is 16 amino acids long. CDR1 and CDR2 from the germline V gene are SGDLS and YYNGEE. The germline V and J ends were trimmed by 4 bases and 6 bases, with 19 bases remaining between them. The chain's CDR3 is CASSSRGAGAPGELFF. The CDR3 DNA reads as TGTGCCAGCAGCTCCCGGGGGGCCGGGGCACCCGGGGAGCTGTTTTTT.

This clone was detected once. This chain links TRBV29-1 with TRBJ2-7, with TRBD2 identical over 15 bases. V gave up 4 bases and J gave up 0 bases; unmatched junction bases: 7. Germline CDR1 and CDR2: SQVTM and ANQGSEA. CDR3 length equals 17 residues. CDR3 in DNA: TGCAGCGTTGGTCGAGGGACTAGCGGGAGGAGCTCCTACGAGCAGTACTTC. This translates into CSVGRGTSGRSSYEQYF.